This passage covers 15 T cell receptor beta chains from one sample sequenced in a study of shared clonotypes between healthy human individuals. Clones were read by immunoSEQ multiplex PCR, and TCRdb kept only the in-frame ones, dropping some. The table has roughly 600,000 clones, 98% seen once. Naive CD8 populations comprised CD45RO-negative cells positively selected for CCR7, excluding terminally differentiated effector memory CD45RA+ cells. Sequenced: naive CD8+ T cells sorted from blood. These receptors were taken from a man aged 25-45 years in good health.

About this clone: Additional DNA sequences in this sample encode the identical CDR3. The chain links TRBV11-2 to TRBJ2-7; 7 bases match TRBD1. V was clipped by 3 bases and J by 1 base; unmatched bases: 6. This CDR3 has 15 amino acids. Germline CDR1 and CDR2: SGHAT and FQNNGV. Written as DNA, the CDR3 is TGTGCCAGCAGCTTGGGGCCAGGGGGTTCCTACGAGCAGTACTTC. Amino acids: CASSLGPGGSYEQYF.

The chain recombines TRBV7-2 with TRBJ2-3; 10 bases are a match to TRBD2. The V gene end was trimmed by 3 bases and the J gene end by 10 bases; junction bases not matched to a gene: 1. This CDR3 contains 12 residues. CDR1 is SGHTA and CDR2 is FQGNSA in the germline V gene. The CDR3: CASSFGLAAQYF. The CDR3 DNA follows: TGTGCCAGCAGCTTCGGACTAGCGGCGCAGTATTTT.

CDR3 in amino acids: CSAYRPQGYEQFF. For the CDR3, the DNA is TGCAGCGCTTATCGGCCTCAGGGTTATGAGCAGTTCTTC. V is TRBV29-1 and J is TRBJ2-1; D may be TRBD1 (5 bases). Looked up from germline, CDR1 is SQVTM and CDR2 is ANQGSEA. Trimming cost V 7 bases and J 8 bases, with 18 bases left between them. The CDR3 runs 13 residues.

The chain combines TRBV5-1 with TRBJ1-1, with a weak D call TRBD1 (6 bases). With 1 base removed from V and 1 base from J, the gap between germline ends came to 11 bases. CDR3 length: 15 amino acids. Per the germline V gene, CDR1 is SGHRS and CDR2 is YFSETQ. The DNA of the CDR3 is TGCGCCAGCAGCTTGTCCCTGGGGGCGAACACTGAAGCTTTCTTT. Encoded protein: CASSLSLGANTEAFF. The whole variable domain, remainder taken from reference TRBV5-1 and TRBJ1-1, is KAGVTQTPRYLIKTRGQQVTLSCSPISGHRSVSWYQQTPGQGLQFLFEYFSETQRNKGNFPGRFSGRQFSNSRSEMNVSTLELGDSALYLCASSLSLGANTEAFFGQGTRLTVV.

V is TRBV12-5 and J is TRBJ2-2; 9 positions match TRBD1. CDR1 LGHNT and CDR2 FRNRAP come from the germline V gene. The junction had 12 bases not matched to a gene; V was cut back by 2 bases and J by 2 bases. The CDR3 spans 19 residues. Written as DNA, the CDR3 is TGTGCTAGTGGTTTGCCCGGACAGGGGTTCGAGGGAAACACCGGGGAGCTGTTTTTT. It encodes CASGLPGQGFEGNTGELFF.

A single count supports this clone. This chain connects TRBV23-1 to TRBJ2-1; D remains ambiguous. TRBV23-1 is an ORF for which the function is uncertain. This CDR3 comprises 14 residues. Trimming shortened V by 6 bases and J by 4 bases, and 13 bases separated the two germline ends. CDR3 sequence (DNA): TGCGCCAGCAGGAAAATCAGGAGATACAATGAGCAGTTCTTC. It is translated as CASRKIRRYNEQFF.

V and J are TRBV19 and TRBJ2-7; D tentatively fits TRBD1 or TRBD2 (6 bases each). Per the germline V gene, CDR1 is LNHDA and CDR2 is SQIVND (reference sequence). Deletions cut 4 bases from V and 2 bases from J, with 12 bases between. This CDR3 spans 14 amino acids. The CDR3 spells CASSTPGGAYEQYF. DNA for the CDR3: TGTGCCAGTAGTACCCCCGGGGGCGCCTACGAGCAGTACTTC.

The J gene is TRBJ2-1, the V gene TRBV7-9; 8 nucleotides align to TRBD1. The CDR3 has 15 amino acids. Germline CDR1 SEHNR, CDR2 FQNEAQ (reference sequence). Trimming took 3 bases from V and 4 from J; bases not matched to a gene: 5. CDR3 nucleotides: TGTGCCAGCAGCTTCCACAGGGGGGCGTACAATGAGCAGTTCTTC. The encoded protein is CASSFHRGAYNEQFF.

The chain links TRBV9 to TRBJ1-2; D gene uncertain. Between the trimmed V and J ends, which lost 2 bases and 10 bases, there was a span of 15 bases. Germline CDR1 reads SGDLS; CDR2 reads YYNGEE. The length of the CDR3 is 13 residues. The CDR3 coding sequence is TGTGCCAGCAGCGTTGATAGGAGTAGTGACTACACCTTC. This gives the protein CASSVDRSSDYTF.

This sequence joins TRBV5-6 and TRBJ2-7; 14 positions agree with TRBD2. After removal of 4 bases from V and 4 bases from J, the junction contained 4 bases not matched to a gene. The CDR3 consists of 15 residues. Germline V CDR1 and CDR2: SGHDT, YYEEEE. This CDR3 is CASSPRTSGRYEQYF. The CDR3 DNA sequence: TGTGCCAGCAGCCCCCGGACTAGCGGGAGGTACGAGCAGTACTTC.

For the CDR3, the DNA is TGCAGCGCCGTATTAGCGGGAGGTGTGTACGAGCAGTACTTC. Amino acids: CSAVLAGGVYEQYF. The gene calls are TRBV29-1 and TRBJ2-7, with TRBD2 matching over 10 bases. The ends lost 7 bases at V and 4 bases at J; junction bases unmatched: 10. Germline lookup yields CDR1 SQVTM and CDR2 ANQGSEA. The CDR3 has 14 residues.

The V and J genes are TRBV10-2 and TRBJ2-1; TRBD2 matches 13 bases. This CDR3 has 15 amino acids. CDR1 and CDR2 (germline): WSHSY, SAAADI. Trimming at V came to 4 bases and at J to 8 bases, leaving 5 bases not matched to a gene. The CDR3 coding sequence is TGCGCCAGCAGTGTCACAGGACTAGCGGGAGATGAGCAGTTCTTC. As protein: CASSVTGLAGDEQFF.

The chain links TRBV11-2 to TRBJ2-2, with D possibly TRBD1 on 5 matching bases. The CDR3 sequence is 16 residues long. The V gene's germline CDR1 is SGHAT and CDR2 FQNNGV. Trimming left V 1 base short and J 7 bases short, with 16 bases between. The CDR3 is CASSLGFGQGNGELFF. CDR3 in DNA: TGTGCCAGCAGCTTAGGATTCGGGCAGGGTAACGGGGAGCTGTTTTTT.

The sample holds one count of this clone. This same CDR3 is encoded by further DNA sequences in the sample. The gene calls are TRBV4-1 and TRBJ2-2, with 7 nucleotides matching TRBD1. J lost 5 bases, V lost 1 base, and 1 base had no gene match. This CDR3 is 14 amino acids long. Per the germline V gene, CDR1 is MGHRA and CDR2 is YSYEKL. This CDR3 is CASSQGQGTGELFF. The CDR3 coding sequence is TGCGCCAGCAGCCAAGGACAGGGAACCGGGGAGCTGTTTTTT.

In its sample, this clone was seen once. The rearrangement links TRBV5-1 to TRBJ1-1; the D gene is possibly TRBD1 (6 bases). CDR3 size: 14 residues. Germline V lookup: CDR1 SGHRS, CDR2 YFSETQ. With 0 bases removed from V and 5 bases from J, the gap between germline ends came to 11 bases. As DNA, the CDR3 is TGCGCCAGCAGCTTGGATAGGGGGGGAACTGAAGCTTTCTTT. Translating gives CASSLDRGGTEAFF. The variable domain in full, completed from reference TRBV5-1 and TRBJ1-1, reads KAGVTQTPRYLIKTRGQQVTLSCSPISGHRSVSWYQQTPGQGLQFLFEYFSETQRNKGNFPGRFSGRQFSNSRSEMNVSTLELGDSALYLCASSLDRGGTEAFFGQGTRLTVV.